This T cell receptor (beta chain) derives from a study of T cells after yellow fever vaccination (dated by TCRdb to about 2019). Context from the whole study: The SMART-Seq v4 Ultra Low Input RNA kit was used to prepare libraries from fractions with low cell numbers. To follow T-cell clones before and after primary and booster YFV17D yellow fever vaccination, bulk TCR alpha and beta repertoires were sequenced over time. Two healthy male donors made up the cohort, one aged 18 to 30 years and the other aged 30 to 40 years. Blood samples were taken at several timepoints before and after primary and secondary immunization, and bulk PBMC replicates and cell subsets were isolated. What the study reported, not specific to this receptor: A small share of clonotypes occurred in both CD4 and CD8 compartments, likely arising from convergent recombination. The secondary T-cell response was found to be weaker but faster than the primary response, with a peak reached on day 5 rather than on day 15. The study included only a couple of donors, which limits how far the findings can be generalized. Because abundant contaminating clonotypes from the bulk population could be contained in FACS-sorted repertoires, computational filtering was required. After the booster, most of the clones that had expanded following primary vaccination were detected again (roughly 96% of CD4 and around 90% of CD8), which suggests that memory was broadly maintained.

TCR cDNA was synthesized by 5'RACE template switching, through which a universal primer site and unique molecular identifiers were introduced. Priming of cDNA synthesis was performed from both the TCR alpha and TCR beta constant segments. Two PCR steps were used to amplify libraries, with sample barcodes and sequencing adapters being added in the second step. Sequencing of libraries was performed on Illumina HiSeq 2500 (2x100 bp) or NovaSeq (2x150 bp). Per the authors' processing: Demultiplexing of reads and collapsing into UMI consensus sequences were performed with MIGEC, and V(D)J alignment was carried out with MiXCR. Vaccine-responding clonotypes were defined with edgeR using replicate PBMC samples, requiring FDR below 0.01 and a log2 fold change above 5 up to day 15. Bulk clonotypes were assigned CD4 or CD8 identity according to which sequenced CD4 or CD8 repertoire held them at higher abundance. Using fastp trimming at Q25 and MiXCR clonotype assembly, TCRdb reanalyzed the public sequencing data and kept in-frame beta chains. Here each entry gathers all rows of one CDR3 protein and keeps the most common genes and DNA. What appears here as the V and J calls and clone size reflects TCRdb's work, not the paper's. Recorded for this sample are roughly 500,000 distinct CDR3 sequences; 15% to 20% of them occurred a single time. The top ten constitute approximately 15% of the sample.

On this clonotype: Its antigen target is currently unknown. Base-call qualities are not available, and no considerably larger clone is one nucleotide away.

The sample's treatment or condition, from its label and the paper: live attenuated yellow fever vaccine strain. Two biological replicates of bulk PBMCs were collected at each blood-draw timepoint. A standard Ficoll-Paque protocol was used to isolate PBMCs from peripheral blood. TriZol was used to extract RNA from bulk PBMCs, from CD4 and CD8 fractions, and from dextramer-positive and dextramer-negative fractions. The clonotype originates from a man aged 25-40 years who received the YFV17D yellow fever vaccine. The sample in question was PBMCs, obtained 15 days after the yellow fever booster vaccination.

The CDR3: CASTRGDYEQYF. The nucleotide sequence is given as TGTGCCAGCACGAGGGGGGACTACGAGCAGTACTTC. The chain links TRBV28 with TRBJ2-7; the D region may be TRBD1 or TRBD2, each matching 6 bases equally. Inclusive of the bounding cysteine and phenylalanine, the CDR3 is 12 residues long. Only the CDR3 portion is preserved as DNA: 36 bases, with reading frame beginning at the first base. CDR1 and CDR2 are drawn from the germline V gene: MDHEN, SYDVKM. The junction carries 10 bases between V and J, which are trimmed by 7 bases and 3 bases respectively.